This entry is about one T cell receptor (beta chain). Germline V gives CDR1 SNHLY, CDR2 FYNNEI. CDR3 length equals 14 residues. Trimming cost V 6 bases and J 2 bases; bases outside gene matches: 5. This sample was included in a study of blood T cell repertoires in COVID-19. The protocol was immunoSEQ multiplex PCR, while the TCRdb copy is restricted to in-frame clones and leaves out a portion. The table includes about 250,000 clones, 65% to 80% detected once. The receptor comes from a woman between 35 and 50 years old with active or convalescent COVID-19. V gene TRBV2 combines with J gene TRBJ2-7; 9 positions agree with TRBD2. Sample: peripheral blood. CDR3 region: CASRAAGGPYEQYF. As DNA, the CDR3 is TGTGCCAGCAGAGCAGCGGGGGGTCCCTACGAGCAGTACTTC.